This T cell receptor beta chain was sequenced during a study of cytomegalovirus exposure and HLA in healthy donors. Study-wide points: Segments of the TCR beta V type were, in most cases, productive about 87% or about 30% of the time in an earlier analysis. In most subjects, TCR beta sequences reportedly gave accurate predictions of HLA-A and HLA-B alleles. The authors excluded some V segments, including TRBV6-2 and TRBV6-3, as indistinguishable. In terms of immune exposure information, only CMV serostatus was available.

The PCR used 60 Vbeta and 13 Jbeta primers. Only in-frame clones appear in the TCRdb table, and some are missing; sequencing was by immunoSEQ multiplex PCR. The sample lists about 140,000 clones; roughly 77% were seen once. Germline V gene sequence: CDR1 MGHDK, CDR2 SYGVNS. V shed 3 bases, J shed 8 bases, and the junction held 6 bases outside the gene matches. The CDR3 is 15 residues long. About this clone itself: Its cognate antigen is unknown.

The TCR comes from a female donor in good health and CMV-seronegative. The chain links TRBV25-1 to TRBJ2-1; 11 bases align to TRBD2. The source material was PBMCs. This chain's CDR3 is CASSDGLAGGDEQFF. CDR3 in DNA: TGTGCCAGCAGTGATGGCCTAGCGGGAGGCGATGAGCAGTTCTTC. The entire variable domain, with the rest obtained from reference TRBV25-1 and TRBJ2-1, is as follows: EADIYQTPRYLVIGTGKKITLECSQTMGHDKMYWYQQDPGMELHLIHYSYGVNSTEKGDLSSESTVSRIRTEHFPLTLESARPSHTSQYLCASSDGLAGGDEQFFGPGTRLTVL.